This TCR beta chain was sequenced in a study of monozygotic twins with inflammatory bowel disease. Study-wide points: The analysis yielded no support for one strong signal or clonotype associated with IBD.

Each sample's cDNA came from eight separate reactions. UMIs containing a 6-nucleotide sample barcode were added via template switching. TCRdb processed the 5' RACE reads again and assigns one entry to each CDR3 protein, with no DNA. The sample data list 150,000 to 200,000 distinct CDR3 sequences. Regarding this clonotype: The antigen is undetermined.

The germline gives CDR1 SGDLS, CDR2 YYNGEE. This CDR3 contains 19 residues. The specimen sequenced was blood. The rearrangement uses TRBV9 and TRBJ2-3; TCRdb's assignment of TRBD1 cannot be checked, as there is no DNA. This receptor was identified in a human donor with ulcerative colitis or Crohn's disease, or a healthy co-twin of an affected twin (not recorded which). The CDR3 sequence is CASSDRFPEGQGEGDTQYF.